What follows describes a single TCR beta chain. The record originates from a study of T cells in localized non-small cell lung cancer. TCRdb's copy holds only in-frame clones and misses some; the assay was immunoSEQ multiplex PCR. The table includes more than 5,000 clones, approximately 88% detected once. The sequence was collected from a male donor at least 60 years old with stage I lung adenocarcinoma. The material was peripheral blood, obtained before any cancer treatment.

This CDR3 reads CSVVGQGTFYGYTF. The CDR3 region has the DNA TGCAGCGTTGTGGGGCAGGGGACCTTCTATGGCTACACCTTC. The rearrangement links TRBV29-1 to TRBJ1-2, with TRBD1 as a possible D gene (6 bases). This CDR3 spans 14 amino acids. CDR1 and CDR2 from the germline V gene are SQVTM and ANQGSEA. V shed 4 bases and J shed 4 bases, with 16 bases lying between them.